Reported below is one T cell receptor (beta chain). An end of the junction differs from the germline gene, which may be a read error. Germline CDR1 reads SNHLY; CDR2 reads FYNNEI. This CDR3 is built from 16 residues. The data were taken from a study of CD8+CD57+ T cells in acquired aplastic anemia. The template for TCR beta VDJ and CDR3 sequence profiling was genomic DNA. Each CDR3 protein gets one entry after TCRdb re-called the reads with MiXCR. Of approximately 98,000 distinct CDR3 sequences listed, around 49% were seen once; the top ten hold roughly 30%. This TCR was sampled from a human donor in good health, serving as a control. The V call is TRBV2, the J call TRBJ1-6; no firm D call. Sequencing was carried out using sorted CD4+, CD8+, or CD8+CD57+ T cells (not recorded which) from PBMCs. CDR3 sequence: CASSDGLNSYNSPLHF. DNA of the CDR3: TGTGCCAGCAGCGACGGCTTAAACTCCTACAATTCACCCCTCCACTTT.